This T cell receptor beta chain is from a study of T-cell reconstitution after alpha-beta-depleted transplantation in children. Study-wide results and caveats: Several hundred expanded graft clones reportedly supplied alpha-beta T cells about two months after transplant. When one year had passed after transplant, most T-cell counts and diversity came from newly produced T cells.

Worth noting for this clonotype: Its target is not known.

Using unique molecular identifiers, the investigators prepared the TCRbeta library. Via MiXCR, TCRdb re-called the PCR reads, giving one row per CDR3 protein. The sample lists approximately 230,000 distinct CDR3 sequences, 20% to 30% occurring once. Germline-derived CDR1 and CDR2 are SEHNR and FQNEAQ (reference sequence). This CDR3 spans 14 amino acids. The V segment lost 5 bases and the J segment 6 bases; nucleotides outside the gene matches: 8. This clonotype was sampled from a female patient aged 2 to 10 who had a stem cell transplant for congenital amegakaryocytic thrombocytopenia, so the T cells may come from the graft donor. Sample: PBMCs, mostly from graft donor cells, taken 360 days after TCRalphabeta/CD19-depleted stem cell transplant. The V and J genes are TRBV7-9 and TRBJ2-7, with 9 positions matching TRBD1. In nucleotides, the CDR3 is TGTGCCAGCAGCCCCTGGGACAGGGAAAGCGAGCAGTACTTC. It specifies CASSPWDRESEQYF.